This TCR beta chain appears in the sequencing data of a study of blood T cell repertoires in COVID-19. Study overall: T cells, B-cell-depleted T cells, or PBMCs supplied cDNA or gDNA.

TCRdb's copy holds only in-frame clones and misses some; the assay was immunoSEQ multiplex PCR. Of 250,000 to 350,000 clones detected, about 80% appear once; the ten largest clones hold around a sixth. The CDR3 runs 15 residues. Germline assignment: CDR1 SGHNT and CDR2 YYREEE (reference sequence). With V trimmed by 1 base and J by 7 bases, 5 bases remained unmatched. Seattle enrolled patients during active infection and tracked them longitudinally. This sequence originates from a person aged 70 to 85 with COVID-19, enrolled during active disease. The sequenced material came from peripheral blood. This rearrangement joins TRBV5-4 to TRBJ1-6, with 7 bases that match TRBD1. The CDR3 nucleotides read TGTGCCAGCAGCTTGAGCCAAGGGGGCAATTCACCCCTCCACTTT. Translated, it gives CASSLSQGGNSPLHF.